This record concerns one T cell receptor (beta chain) sequence. The V and J ends lost 3 bases and 1 base, in that order; junction bases with no gene match: 12. The CDR3 runs to 17 residues. CDR1 and CDR2 (germline): MNHEY, SMNVEV (reference sequence). The data were taken from a study of shared clonotypes between healthy human individuals. Sequenced by immunoSEQ multiplex PCR; TCRdb stores in-frame clones only, minus some. The data contain under 1 million clones, about 92% of them singletons. The naive CD8 fraction comprised CD45RO-negative cells positively selected for CCR7 and excluded terminally differentiated effector memory CD45RA+ cells.

Material for sequencing was naive CD8+ T cells sorted from blood. The rearrangement joins TRBV27 to TRBJ2-7; 7 bases map to TRBD1. The clonotype was recovered from a man aged 25 to 45 in good health. In nucleotides, the CDR3 is TGTGCCAGCAGTTTCGCCCCGGGACAGAGTGAATCCTACGAGCAGTACTTC. Translation gives CASSFAPGQSESYEQYF.